These 27 T cell receptor beta chains came from one sample sequenced in a study of OX40 agonist ivuxolimab in advanced cancers. Data came from immunoSEQ multiplex PCR; TCRdb stores just in-frame clones and leaves some out. The profile shows tens of thousands of clones, about 85% of them singletons. The sample consisted of CD4+ or CD8+ T cells sorted from blood, taken in a trial of the OX40 agonist ivuxolimab. The receptors here all came from an adult with an advanced solid tumor such as melanoma, head and neck, liver or kidney cancer.

The rearrangement uses TRBV27 and TRBJ1-5, with 9 bases matching TRBD1. V was pared by 4 bases and J by 3 bases, with 4 bases of the junction left unmatched. Germline V gives CDR1 MNHEY, CDR2 SMNVEV (reference sequence). The CDR3 extends over 15 amino acids. The CDR3 protein is CASSWDRENNQPQHF. In DNA, the CDR3 is TGTGCCAGCAGTTGGGACAGGGAAAACAATCAGCCCCAGCATTTT.

The chain uses TRBV4-2 and TRBJ2-2; D might be TRBD2 (6 bases). Trimming took off 4 bases at V and 9 bases at J, with 12 bases between the two ends. The length of the CDR3 is 13 residues. CDR1 LGHNA and CDR2 YNFKEQ come from the germline V gene. The DNA for the CDR3 is TGTGCCAGCAGCCCAGCGGGTATCTGGGAGCTGTTTTTT. This encodes CASSPAGIWELFF.

This clone was recorded once. The V call is TRBV19, the J call TRBJ1-5; 7 nucleotides align to TRBD1. The V and J ends lost 2 bases and 9 bases, in that order; junction bases with no gene match: 7. Germline CDR1 and CDR2: LNHDA and SQIVND (reference sequence). There are 14 residues in the CDR3. CDR3 in DNA: TGTGCCAGTAGTATACGAGGGGGCACCGGGCCCCAGCATTTT. Amino acid sequence: CASSIRGGTGPQHF.

V and J are TRBV28 and TRBJ2-7; 7 nucleotides align to TRBD1. With 1 base clipped from V and 5 bases from J, the junction kept 20 bases outside the gene matches. The length of the CDR3 is 19 residues. The V gene's germline CDR1 is MDHEN and CDR2 SYDVKM. CDR3 nucleotides: TGTGCCAGCAGTTTATTGGCTCCCTTCCTTCGGACAGGCTCGCACGAGCAGTACTTC. It translates to CASSLLAPFLRTGSHEQYF.

J is TRBJ1-1 and V is TRBV27; TRBD1 agrees at 10 bases. V gave up 5 bases and J gave up 5 bases; unmatched junction bases: 11. Germline loops: CDR1 MNHEY, CDR2 SMNVEV (reference sequence). The CDR3 runs 16 residues. CDR3 amino acids: CASSLRSTGGATEAFF. For the CDR3, the DNA is TGTGCCAGCAGTCTACGATCGACAGGGGGCGCGACTGAAGCTTTCTTT.

CDR3 bases: TGTGCCAGCAGCCCGACGTCGGGGGGGCCCCAGCATTTT. As protein: CASSPTSGGPQHF. The rearrangement joins TRBV5-5 to TRBJ1-5, with D perhaps TRBD1 (5 bases). CDR1 and CDR2 (germline): SGHKS, YYEKEE (reference sequence). Trimming pared 4 bases from V and 9 bases from J, leaving 14 bases between. This CDR3 region has 13 residues.

V and J are TRBV11-3 and TRBJ1-1; weak D call: TRBD1 (5 bases). The CDR3 extends over 14 amino acids. The germline CDR1 and CDR2 sequences are SGHNT and YENEEA. V lost 1 base, J lost 1 base, and 7 bases lay in between. This CDR3 is CASSLGGTNTEAFF. In nucleotides, the CDR3 is TGTGCCAGCAGCTTAGGGGGGACGAACACTGAAGCTTTCTTT.

The gene calls are TRBV5-1 and TRBJ2-3, with TRBD1 as a possible D gene (5 bases). V lost 0 bases and J lost 1, with 9 bases in between. Germline lookup yields CDR1 SGHRS and CDR2 YFSETQ. The CDR3 length is 15 residues. The CDR3 loop is CASSLEVGGTDTQYF. The DNA of the CDR3 is TGCGCCAGCAGCTTGGAGGTAGGGGGCACAGATACGCAGTATTTT.

This sequence joins TRBV5-1 and TRBJ2-7; 9 bases align to TRBD1. The CDR3 has 15 amino acids. Trimming at V came to 0 bases and at J to 4 bases, leaving 5 bases not matched to a gene. The germline CDR1 and CDR2 sequences are SGHRS and YFSETQ. CDR3 bases: TGCGCCAGCAGCTTGGAGGGACAGGGTAAATACGAGCAGTACTTC. It translates to CASSLEGQGKYEQYF.

The V call is TRBV14, the J call TRBJ2-2, with TRBD1 identical over 8 bases. Germline trimming cut 2 bases from V and 7 bases from J; bases unmatched to any gene: 12. The CDR3 length is 17 residues. From germline, CDR1 is SGHDN and CDR2 FVKESK. CDR3 residues: CASSQLTGALLVGELFF. CDR3 DNA: TGTGCCAGCAGCCAACTGACAGGGGCCCTTTTGGTCGGGGAGCTGTTTTTT.

The V and J genes are TRBV5-1 and TRBJ2-5; D is unresolved. This CDR3 spans 13 amino acids. The germline V gene encodes CDR1 SGHRS and CDR2 YFSETQ. V was pared by 2 bases and J by 2 bases, with 7 bases between. CDR3 loop: CASSFGHQETQYF. The CDR3 bases are TGCGCCAGCAGCTTTGGCCATCAAGAGACCCAGTACTTC.

This chain links TRBV16 with TRBJ2-1, with D maybe TRBD1 (6 bases). The CDR3 is 15 amino acids. CDR1 is KGHSY and CDR2 is FQNENV in the germline V gene. The germline V and J ends were trimmed by 4 bases and 0 bases, with 10 bases remaining between them. The CDR3 loop is CASSPPDSSYNEQFF. In nucleotides, the CDR3 is TGTGCCAGCAGCCCTCCGGACAGCTCCTACAATGAGCAGTTCTTC.

V gene TRBV2 combines with J gene TRBJ2-7; 10 bases are shared with TRBD2. The CDR3 spans 14 residues. V was pared by 2 bases and J by 4 bases, with 2 bases of the junction left unmatched. From germline, CDR1 is SNHLY and CDR2 FYNNEI. Here the CDR3 DNA reads TGTGCCAGCAGTGAAACGGGACTAGCGTACGAGCAGTACTTC. It specifies CASSETGLAYEQYF.

The chain uses TRBV11-2 and TRBJ1-5, with D maybe TRBD1 (5 bases). V lost 3 bases and J lost 1, with 16 bases in between. The CDR3 length is 17 residues. Germline CDR1 and CDR2: SGHAT and FQNNGV. In nucleotides, the CDR3 is TGTGCCAGCAGCTTCGGTACAGGAGCAGGGAGCAATCAGCCCCAGCATTTT. Translated: CASSFGTGAGSNQPQHF.

The genes are TRBV5-5 and TRBJ1-1; D call uncertain. The CDR3 has 15 residues. Germline values: CDR1 SGHKS, CDR2 YYEKEE (reference sequence). The V end lost 4 bases, the J end lost 5 bases, and 18 bases lay between the germline ends. The CDR3 here is CASSHDLLKRTEAFF. The CDR3 DNA follows: TGTGCCAGCAGCCATGACCTCCTCAAGAGGACTGAAGCTTTCTTT.

This chain links TRBV7-6 with TRBJ1-1; D not certain. The germline V gene has CDR1 SGHVS and CDR2 FNYEAQ. The CDR3 extends over 14 amino acids. The V gene lost 4 bases and the J gene lost 0 bases, with 9 bases spanning the gap. CDR3 in amino acids: CASSSVGLNTEAFF. Written as DNA, the CDR3 is TGTGCCAGCAGCTCCGTAGGCTTGAACACTGAAGCTTTCTTT.

The CDR3 DNA is TGCGCCAGCAGCCAAGAGGGCGCGGGGGCGCGAGGCTACACCTTC. Residues: CASSQEGAGARGYTF. The chain couples TRBV4-1 to TRBJ1-2; D is perhaps TRBD1 (6 bases). The CDR3 sequence is 15 residues long. CDR1 MGHRA and CDR2 YSYEKL come from the germline V gene. V lost 0 bases to trimming and J lost 8 bases, with 16 bases between them.

The V gene is TRBV19, the J gene TRBJ1-1; TRBD1 matches at 11 bases. CDR1 is LNHDA, CDR2 SQIVND, per germline (reference sequence). This CDR3 is built from 17 residues. The trim removed 8 bases at V and 4 bases at J, leaving 15 bases unmatched. CDR3 DNA: TGTGCCAGTCATAACCCCGGACAGGGGGCTTTCGGCACTGAAGCTTTCTTT. Translated, it gives CASHNPGQGAFGTEAFF.

V and J are TRBV4-1 and TRBJ1-5; D is uncertain. CDR3 length: 14 residues. Per germline, CDR1 MGHRA and CDR2 YSYEKL. Between the trimmed V and J ends, which lost 0 bases and 5 bases, there was a span of 8 bases. Here the CDR3 reads CASSQDRVDQPQHF. The DNA of the CDR3 is TGCGCCAGCAGCCAAGATAGGGTGGATCAGCCCCAGCATTTT.

The rearrangement links TRBV6-5 to TRBJ2-5; 7 positions agree with TRBD2. With 3 bases clipped from V and 2 bases from J, the junction kept 9 bases outside the gene matches. Germline V gives CDR1 MNHEY, CDR2 SVGAGI. This CDR3 has 16 amino acids. CDR3 sequence: CASSYSGGGLQETQYF. In DNA form, the CDR3 reads TGTGCCAGCAGTTATTCGGGGGGAGGGCTACAAGAGACCCAGTACTTC.

The chain carries TRBV25-1 and TRBJ2-5; TRBD1 matches 8 bases. V lost 3 bases and J lost 5; bases outside the gene matches: 5. CDR1 is MGHDK and CDR2 is SYGVNS in the germline V gene. The CDR3 loop spans 14 amino acids. The CDR3, as DNA: TGTGCCAGCAGTGAGGACAGGGCGGTCGAGACCCAGTACTTC. Protein: CASSEDRAVETQYF. Looking up the rest from reference TRBV25-1 and TRBJ2-5 gives the full variable domain: EADIYQTPRYLVIGTGKKITLECSQTMGHDKMYWYQQDPGMELHLIHYSYGVNSTEKGDLSSESTVSRIRTEHFPLTLESARPSHTSQYLCASSEDRAVETQYFGPGTRLLVL.

The rearrangement uses TRBV5-1 and TRBJ2-3; 10 nucleotides line up with TRBD2. The ends lost 8 bases at V and 7 bases at J; junction bases unmatched: 28. The CDR3 sequence is 20 residues long. Per germline, CDR1 SGHRS and CDR2 YFSETQ. CDR3 residues: CASTPNGAGGPRGRGNTQYF. The CDR3 DNA reads as TGCGCCAGTACCCCCAATGGAGCGGGGGGGCCGAGGGGACGTGGAAATACGCAGTATTTT.

This clone has only a few counts. The chain carries TRBV6-5 and TRBJ1-2; TRBD1 aligns across 9 bases. CDR1 is MNHEY, CDR2 SVGAGI, per germline. With V trimmed by 7 bases and J by 8 bases, 11 bases remained unmatched. This CDR3 spans 14 amino acids. Here the CDR3 DNA reads TGTGCCAGCACTCGCACAGGGGGCCTGTACGGCTACACCTTC. It specifies CASTRTGGLYGYTF.

This clone came up once. V gene TRBV15 combines with J gene TRBJ1-1, with D uncertain. This CDR3 is built from 17 residues. Trimming took 0 bases from V and 3 from J, leaving 17 bases between them. From germline, CDR1 is LNHNV and CDR2 YYDKDF (reference sequence). DNA of the CDR3: TGTGCCACCAGCAGAGATTATAGTTCATGGGAATACACTGAAGCTTTCTTT. Its protein is CATSRDYSSWEYTEAFF.

V and J are TRBV5-1 and TRBJ1-3; D not resolved. The CDR3 is made up of 15 amino acids. CDR1 SGHRS and CDR2 YFSETQ come from the germline V gene. Trimming stripped 4 bases from V and 4 bases from J, with 15 bases between. CDR3 bases: TGCGCCAGCAGCACGTCCGGGTCATCCGGAAACACCATATATTTT. It encodes CASSTSGSSGNTIYF.

The V call is TRBV7-2, the J call TRBJ2-3; TRBD2 agrees at 13 bases. The J segment lost 2 bases and the V segment lost 2 bases, leaving 7 bases of the junction unmatched. The CDR3 consists of 18 residues. The germline V gene has CDR1 SGHTA and CDR2 FQGNSA. In DNA, the CDR3 is TGTGCCAGCAGCTTAACTGGGACTAGCGGGACCTTCACAGATACGCAGTATTTT. It specifies CASSLTGTSGTFTDTQYF.

V gene TRBV19 combines with J gene TRBJ2-1; the match to TRBD2 covers 8 bases. Germline V gene sequence: CDR1 LNHDA, CDR2 SQIVND (reference sequence). Unmatched junction bases numbered 11, after V lost 7 bases and J lost 6 bases. CDR3 length: 15 amino acids. CDR3 in amino acids: CASTMRTSQGNEQFF. The CDR3 DNA sequence: TGTGCCAGTACCATGCGGACTAGCCAAGGCAATGAGCAGTTCTTC. The complete variable domain, with remaining parts taken from reference TRBV19 and TRBJ2-1, reads DGGITQSPKYLFRKEGQNVTLSCEQNLNHDAMYWYRQDPGQGLRLIYYSQIVNDFQKGDIAEGYSVSREKKESFPLTVTSAQKNPTAFYLCASTMRTSQGNEQFFGPGTRLTVL.